This T cell receptor beta chain came from a study of beta chain features in type 1 diabetes. Expressed TCRB transcripts were sequenced because the isolated RNA had all been reverse transcribed beforehand. Measured with immunoSEQ multiplex PCR; TCRdb has only the in-frame clones, and not every one. The sample carries roughly 450,000 clones, roughly an eighth recorded once. Study-wide findings and caveats: The influence of HLA type on TCRB rearrangement stayed undetermined.

Between the trimmed V and J ends, which lost 1 base and 3 bases, there was a span of 12 bases. The CDR3 is made up of 15 amino acids. Germline V gene data show CDR1 as LNHNV and CDR2 as YYDKDF (reference sequence). A note on this clone: The antigen is not known.

Each of the sorted populations had a purity greater than 95%. Sequencing input: naive CD4+ T cells from blood. J is TRBJ1-2 and V is TRBV15; perhaps TRBD1 as D (5 bases). This receptor was obtained from a woman aged 18-30 years in good health. CDR3 sequence: CATSRGGLSDYGYTF. In DNA, the CDR3 is TGTGCCACCAGCAGAGGGGGACTAAGTGACTATGGCTACACCTTC.